The rows below give T cell receptor beta chains drawn from one sample of a study of vaccination and CD4 T cells after COVID-19. These receptors lack a known antigen. TCRdb ran MiXCR on the PCR reads and lists one entry per CDR3 protein. The table lists some 16,000 distinct CDR3 sequences, 30% to 45% of them singletons. Sequencing was done on a sample of cultured CD4+ T cells from blood. All receptors derive from a human donor with COVID-19. CDR3s include the opening cysteine and the closing phenylalanine or tryptophan. Each record gives: clone size, D gene, V gene, J gene, CDR3 DNA, CDR3 protein. D genes are given only for firm matches. Clone size is not always given. Where it is, it says once, few, many or a class for expanded clones.

-	TRBD1	TRBV25-1	TRBJ1-2	TGTGCCAGCAGTGAACCCGGACAGGGGTTTTATGGCTACACCTTC	CASSEPGQGFYGYTF
-	TRBD2	TRBV20-1	TRBJ2-1	TGCAGTGCTAGAACCTTTGGGTTAGCGGGGGGACGGGAGCAGTTCTTC	CSARTFGLAGGREQFF
few	TRBD2	TRBV7-2	TRBJ2-3	TGTGCCAGCAGCTTAGTAGCGGGGAGCACAGATACGCAGTATTTT	CASSLVAGSTDTQYF
few	-	TRBV20-1	TRBJ2-3	TGCAGTGCTCTCAGGGGGAGGGGAGCAGATACGCAGTATTTT	CSALRGRGADTQYF
medium-sized	-	TRBV2	TRBJ1-1	TGTGCCAGCAGTGAAACCAGGACTTCGTGGGGAGCTTTCTTT	CASSETRTSWGAFF
-	-	TRBV7-7	TRBJ2-1	TGTGCTAGCAGCTCAGGGGACCGAGCCTTCTCCTACAATGAGCAGTTCTTC	CASSSGDRAFSYNEQFF
-	TRBD1	TRBV9	TRBJ1-3	TGTGCCAGCAGCCCTAGACGGGACAGGGGGCTAGGAAACACCATATATTTT	CASSPRRDRGLGNTIYF
-	TRBD1	TRBV6-5	TRBJ2-7	TGTGCCAGCAGTTACTCGCAGGACAGGCTTTTCTACGAGCAGTACTTC	CASSYSQDRLFYEQYF
few	-	TRBV30	TRBJ2-5	TGTGCCCTCACAGGGAGAGAGACCCAGTACTTC	CALTGRETQYF
once	-	TRBV28	TRBJ1-4	TGTGCCAGCAGTTTTACTCAGGTAGATGAAAAACTGTTTTTT	CASSFTQVDEKLFF
few	-	TRBV7-9	TRBJ1-2	TGTGCCAGCAGCTCACAGGGCCTCTATGGCTACACCTTC	CASSSQGLYGYTF
few	-	TRBV24-1	TRBJ1-1	TGTACCACCGAAAACGGGTTCGGCAAAGCTTTCTTT	CTTENGFGKAFF
few	TRBD1	TRBV5-8	TRBJ1-2	TGTGCCAGCAGCTTCCCCGGGACAGGGGCCTATGGCTACACCTTC	CASSFPGTGAYGYTF
-	TRBD1	TRBV12-3/TRBV12-4	TRBJ2-5	TGTGCCAGCAGTTTGGGACAGCCCCAAGAGACCCAGTACTTC	CASSLGQPQETQYF
-	-	TRBV6-5	TRBJ1-6	TGTGCCAGCAGTTACAGGGGCTCTAATTCACCCCTCCACTTT	CASSYRGSNSPLHF
-	TRBD2	TRBV20-1	TRBJ2-1	TGCAGTGCTGAGCGGGGGAGCTCCTACAATGAGCAGTTCTTC	CSAERGSSYNEQFF
few	TRBD1	TRBV7-6	TRBJ2-5	TGTGCCAGCAGCCGAGGACAGGGAGGTCAAGAGACCCAGTACTTC	CASSRGQGGQETQYF
-	-	TRBV29-1	TRBJ1-2	TGCAGCGCTGTGGGCAGCAGAATCTATGGCTACACCTTC	CSAVGSRIYGYTF
-	TRBD1	TRBV7-2	TRBJ1-3	TGTGCCAGCAGCCCGAGGGGGACAGGCCCTGGAAACACCATATATTTT	CASSPRGTGPGNTIYF
few	TRBD1	TRBV6-2/TRBV6-3	TRBJ1-5	TGTGCCAGCAGAAAACAGGGAGGGGGCGGTCAGCCCCAGCATTTT	CASRKQGGGGQPQHF
-	-	TRBV30	TRBJ1-1	TGTGCCTGGAGTGCCGACCTATTCGGCAACACTGAAGCTTTCTTT	CAWSADLFGNTEAFF
-	-	TRBV11-3	TRBJ2-7	TGTGCCAGCAGCTTCCTCGGCCTGGCCCCCTACGAGCAGTACTTC	CASSFLGLAPYEQYF
-	TRBD1	TRBV2	TRBJ1-6	TGTGCCAGCAGTGTTGAGGGGACAGGGACTTCACCCCTCCACTTT	CASSVEGTGTSPLHF
-	-	TRBV12-3/TRBV12-4	TRBJ1-6	TGTGCCAGCAGCACAGGTTATTCACCCCTCCACTTT	CASSTGYSPLHF
-	TRBD1	TRBV20-1	TRBJ2-6	TGCAGTGCTAGTGTTCCGGGACAGCGTCTCTCGGGGGCCAACGTCCTGACTTTC	CSASVPGQRLSGANVLTF
-	TRBD1	TRBV5-1	TRBJ2-1	TGCGCCAGTCGTGCCGGGACAGGGGGTACTGATGAGCAGTTCTTC	CASRAGTGGTDEQFF
-	-	TRBV20-1	TRBJ1-1	TGCAGTGCTCCCGATCGGCGAGAAGCTTTCTTT	CSAPDRREAFF
-	-	TRBV7-9	TRBJ2-1	TGTGCCAGCAAGGGGCCAGGGAACTACAATGAGCAGTTCTTC	CASKGPGNYNEQFF
-	-	TRBV28	TRBJ1-2	TGTGCCAGCAGAACCGAAGGGTCATATGGCTACACCTTC	CASRTEGSYGYTF
-	TRBD1	TRBV19	TRBJ1-5	TGTGCCAGTTCTCGTCAGGGGGCTAGGGGCAATCAGCCCCAGCATTTT	CASSRQGARGNQPQHF
once	-	TRBV29-1	TRBJ2-6	TGCAGCGTTACGTACCGGACCGCCCGCTCTGGGGCCAACGTCCTGACTTTC	CSVTYRTARSGANVLTF
-	TRBD1	TRBV18	TRBJ2-5	TGTGCCAGCTCACCACCTCCGACAGGGAAAGAGACCCAGTACTTC	CASSPPPTGKETQYF